Shown below are 18 T cell receptor beta chains from a single sample sequenced in a study of shared clonotypes between healthy human individuals. The assay was immunoSEQ multiplex PCR, and TCRdb's table has in-frame clones only and misses some. Counted here are about a million clones, about 75% occurring once; the ten biggest clones make up over 1.3%. Sequencing was carried out using memory CD4+ T cells sorted from blood. Documented subset: CD45RA-negative fraction. Receptor source: a young man in good health.

V is TRBV18 and J is TRBJ2-5; 8 bases align to TRBD1. The V gene end was trimmed by 2 bases and the J gene end by 6 bases; junction bases not matched to a gene: 8. Per the germline V gene, CDR1 is KGHSH and CDR2 is LQKENI. CDR3 size: 15 residues. CDR3 sequence: CASSPGSGGIKTQYF. In nucleotides, the CDR3 is TGTGCCAGCTCACCAGGCTCAGGGGGCATAAAGACCCAGTACTTC.

A few counts support this clone. DNA of the CDR3: TGCAGCGTTGACCACCAGGGGATCCGCAGCACAGATACGCAGTATTTT. Translating gives CSVDHQGIRSTDTQYF. The J gene is TRBJ2-3, the V gene TRBV29-1; maybe TRBD1 (6 bases). The CDR3 spans 16 residues. V was shortened by 3 bases and J by 0 bases, with 16 bases between the two germline ends. CDR1 and CDR2 (germline): SQVTM, ANQGSEA.

The chain employs TRBV27 and TRBJ1-1; 7 bases align to TRBD1. CDR3 length: 15 amino acids. V lost 6 bases to trimming and J lost 4 bases; unmatched junction nucleotides: 11. Germline V gene data show CDR1 as MNHEY and CDR2 as SMNVEV (reference sequence). The CDR3 coding sequence is TGTGCCAGCAGCCCGAGGGGCAGGGGGTTCACTGAAGCTTTCTTT. Its protein product is CASSPRGRGFTEAFF.

For this clone: A single base separates this from a much larger clone, so it may be a read error. The chain carries TRBV19 and TRBJ1-1; the D gene is possibly TRBD1 (6 bases). The CDR3 has 13 amino acids. V lost 6 bases and J 3 bases, leaving 11 bases between the germline ends. CDR1 is LNHDA and CDR2 is SQIVND in the germline V gene (reference sequence). The CDR3 spells CASREYRDTEAFF. For the CDR3, the DNA is TGTGCCAGTAGGGAATACAGGGACACTGAAGCTTTCTTT. Full variable domain (remainder filled in from reference TRBV19 and TRBJ1-1): DGGITQSPKYLFRKEGQNVTLSCEQNLNHDAMYWYRQDPGQGLRLIYYSQIVNDFQKGDIAEGYSVSREKKESFPLTVTSAQKNPTAFYLCASREYRDTEAFFGQGTRLTVV.

The chain has TRBV14 and TRBJ2-3; TRBD2 agrees at 9 bases. CDR1 SGHDN and CDR2 FVKESK come from the germline V gene. With 3 bases clipped from V and 0 bases from J, the junction kept 4 bases outside the gene matches. This CDR3 region has 16 residues. DNA of the CDR3: TGTGCCAGCAGCCACCGGACTAGCGCAAGCACAGATACGCAGTATTTT. Amino acid sequence: CASSHRTSASTDTQYF.

The gene calls are TRBV27 and TRBJ1-5; 9 nucleotides agree with TRBD1. Germline loops: CDR1 MNHEY, CDR2 SMNVEV (reference sequence). Losses at the gene ends were 6 bases for V and 8 bases for J; bases not matched to a gene: 5. This CDR3 is 13 amino acids long. DNA for the CDR3: TGTGCCAGCAGGGGACAGGGAGTTGAGCCCCAGCATTTT. Amino acid sequence: CASRGQGVEPQHF.

The chain combines TRBV20-1 with TRBJ2-3; D is unresolved. The germline gives CDR1 DFQATT, CDR2 SNEGSKA (reference sequence). This CDR3 region has 11 residues. Trimming left V 6 bases short and J 6 bases short, with 10 bases between. For the CDR3, the DNA is TGCAGTGCCGGGCTAGGGGATACGCAGTATTTT. Translated, it gives CSAGLGDTQYF.

The chain carries TRBV10-3 and TRBJ1-6; TRBD1 might be the D (5 bases). Germline lookup yields CDR1 ENHRY and CDR2 SYGVKD. Trimming removed 0 bases at V and 13 bases at J, with 16 bases between. This CDR3 spans 15 amino acids. The CDR3 nucleotides read TGTGCCATCAGTGAGTCCTCTCCGGGGCCCAGTCCCCTCCACTTT. Its translation: CAISESSPGPSPLHF.

J is TRBJ1-2 and V is TRBV6-5; D ambiguous. The CDR3 loop spans 13 amino acids. Per germline, CDR1 MNHEY and CDR2 SVGAGI. The V end was cut by 5 bases, the J end by 12 bases, with 19 bases between. CDR3: CASSGSGPTGNTF. DNA of the CDR3: TGTGCCAGCAGTGGATCCGGACCGACGGGGAACACCTTC.

This rearrangement joins TRBV28 to TRBJ2-3; 7 positions match TRBD1. The J segment lost 2 bases and the V segment lost 0 bases, leaving 8 bases of the junction unmatched. Germline V gene lookup returns CDR1 MDHEN and CDR2 SYDVKM. CDR3 size: 17 residues. The DNA for the CDR3 is TGTGCCAGCAGTTTATGGAGGGGGCTAGTTCTCACAGATACGCAGTATTTT. Residues: CASSLWRGLVLTDTQYF.

The chain recombines TRBV15 with TRBJ2-3; 7 bases line up with TRBD1. V was pared by 0 bases and J by 1 base, with 1 base of the junction left unmatched. Germline assignment: CDR1 LNHNV and CDR2 YYDKDF (reference sequence). The CDR3 sequence is 15 residues long. CDR3 protein: CATSRDQGGTDTQYF. CDR3 DNA sequence: TGTGCCACCAGCAGAGATCAGGGGGGCACAGATACGCAGTATTTT.

This clone was picked up a small number of times. V gene TRBV6-5 combines with J gene TRBJ1-2; unclear D gene. The CDR3 sequence is 12 residues long. Germline V gene data show CDR1 as MNHEY and CDR2 as SVGAGI. V lost 6 bases and J 8 bases, leaving 13 bases between the germline ends. CDR3 loop: CASSMGHWGYTF. CDR3 DNA: TGTGCCAGCAGCATGGGCCATTGGGGCTACACCTTC.

V gene TRBV4-1 combines with J gene TRBJ2-5, with D perhaps matching TRBD1 (5 bases). V was clipped by 0 bases and J by 5 bases, with 16 bases between them. CDR3 length equals 16 residues. Germline CDR1 MGHRA, CDR2 YSYEKL. The CDR3 region has the DNA TGCGCCAGCAGCCAAGATAAGGTCCAGGGCAGGGAGACCCAGTACTTC. The encoded protein is CASSQDKVQGRETQYF.

The CDR3 loop is CASSFELSSIPPNSPLHF. The CDR3 nucleotides are TGCGCCAGCAGCTTCGAACTTTCCTCGATCCCCCCTAATTCACCCCTCCACTTT. The chain employs TRBV5-1 and TRBJ1-6; D ambiguous. CDR1 is SGHRS and CDR2 is YFSETQ in the germline V gene. Trimming left V 2 bases short and J 6 bases short, with 21 bases between. This CDR3 has 18 residues.

As to this clone: Other DNA variants within this sample encode the same CDR3. The rearrangement links TRBV18 to TRBJ2-7; TRBD1 agrees at 9 bases. The CDR3 totals 15 residues. Germline trimming cut 1 base from V and 2 bases from J; bases unmatched to any gene: 3. Germline lookup yields CDR1 KGHSH and CDR2 LQKENI. CDR3 region: CASSPQGQGTYEQYF. CDR3 coding DNA: TGTGCCAGCTCACCACAGGGACAGGGAACCTACGAGCAGTACTTC.

V and J are TRBV11-2 and TRBJ2-7; 9 bases map to TRBD1. The ends lost 6 bases at V and 6 bases at J; junction bases unmatched: 9. This CDR3 comprises 14 residues. Looked up from germline, CDR1 is SGHAT and CDR2 is FQNNGV. The CDR3 protein is CASSSPGQGFEQYF. The CDR3 nucleotides are TGTGCCAGCAGTTCCCCGGGACAGGGCTTCGAGCAGTACTTC.

This CDR3 reads CASSGLPASNYGYTF. The CDR3 DNA reads as TGCGCCAGCAGCGGACTTCCAGCCTCTAACTATGGCTACACCTTC. This rearrangement joins TRBV5-1 to TRBJ1-2; D unresolved. Germline V gene lookup returns CDR1 SGHRS and CDR2 YFSETQ. There are 15 residues in the CDR3. The V and J ends lost 4 bases and 0 bases respectively, with 13 bases between them.

V gene TRBV7-2 combines with J gene TRBJ2-2, with D unresolved. The ends were cut back, 6 bases at V and 4 bases at J, with 9 bases in the middle. The V gene's germline CDR1 is SGHTA and CDR2 FQGNSA. This CDR3 spans 13 amino acids. CDR3 loop: CASRDVSTGELFF. The CDR3, as DNA: TGTGCCAGCAGGGACGTAAGCACCGGGGAGCTGTTTTTT. The whole variable domain, filled in from reference TRBV7-2 and TRBJ2-2, reads GAGVSQSPSNKVTEKGKDVELRCDPISGHTALYWYRQSLGQGLEFLIYFQGNSAPDKSGLPSDRFSAERTGGSVSTLTIQRTQQEDSAVYLCASRDVSTGELFFGEGSRLTVL.